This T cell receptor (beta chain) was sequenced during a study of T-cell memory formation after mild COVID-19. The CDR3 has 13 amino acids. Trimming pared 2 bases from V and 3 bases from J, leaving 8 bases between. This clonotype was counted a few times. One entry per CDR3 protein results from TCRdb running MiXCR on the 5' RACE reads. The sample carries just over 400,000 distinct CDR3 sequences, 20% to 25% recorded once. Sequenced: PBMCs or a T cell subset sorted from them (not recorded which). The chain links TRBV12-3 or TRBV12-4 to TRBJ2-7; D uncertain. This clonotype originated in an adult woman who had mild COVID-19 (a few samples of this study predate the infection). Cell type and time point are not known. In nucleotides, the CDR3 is TGTGCCAGCAGTTTATCGGGCCACTACGAGCAGTACTTC. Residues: CASSLSGHYEQYF.